This TCR beta chain was captured in a study of blood T cell repertoires in COVID-19. Libraries were prepared by immunoSEQ multiplex PCR; TCRdb keeps only in-frame clonotypes and omits some of them. The sample has 85,000 to 130,000 clones, around nine tenths seen once; the top ten hold 5% to 6.5%. Germline assignment: CDR1 DFQATT and CDR2 SNEGSKA (reference sequence). This CDR3 has 14 amino acids. The V and J ends lost 3 bases and 3 bases, in that order; junction bases with no gene match: 4. Sequenced: peripheral blood. The origin of this receptor is a human donor in a cohort sampled during active COVID-19. The V call is TRBV20-1, the J call TRBJ2-1, with 8 bases that match TRBD2. For the CDR3, the DNA is TGCAGTGCTAGTACGGGACTAGACTACAATGAGCAGTTCTTC. As protein: CSASTGLDYNEQFF.